Shown below are 15 T cell receptor beta chains from a single sample sequenced in a study of cytomegalovirus exposure and HLA in healthy donors. Method: immunoSEQ multiplex PCR; TCRdb's copy keeps in-frame clones and lacks some. The table records approximately 180,000 clones, about 86% of them present only once. The sample comprised PBMCs. Receptor source: a woman under 40 in good health and CMV-seronegative.

This clone appeared a single time. J is TRBJ2-7 and V is TRBV29-1, with D possibly matching TRBD2 (6 bases). The CDR3 runs 13 residues. The germline V and J ends were trimmed by 0 bases and 1 base, with 7 bases remaining between them. Per germline, CDR1 SQVTM and CDR2 ANQGSEA. The CDR3 DNA follows: TGCAGCGTTGAAGATGGAGGGTCCTACGAGCAGTACTTC. This sequence encodes CSVEDGGSYEQYF.

The chain employs TRBV2 and TRBJ1-1, with 10 bases fitting TRBD1. Germline V gene lookup returns CDR1 SNHLY and CDR2 FYNNEI. The CDR3 consists of 16 residues. The J segment lost 1 base and the V segment lost 7 bases, leaving 9 bases of the junction unmatched. CDR3 region: CASMKTGGLRNTEAFF. DNA of the CDR3: TGTGCCAGCATGAAGACAGGGGGCCTTAGGAACACTGAAGCTTTCTTT.

V usage is TRBV10-2 and J usage is TRBJ1-1; maybe TRBD1 (6 bases). CDR3 length: 13 residues. The V gene lost 8 bases and the J gene lost 1 base, with 11 bases spanning the gap. CDR1 is WSHSY and CDR2 is SAAADI in the germline V gene. As DNA, the CDR3 is TGCGCCAGCGCAGGGGAGAGGAACACTGAAGCTTTCTTT. Translation gives CASAGERNTEAFF.

The rearrangement joins TRBV11-3 to TRBJ2-1; TRBD2 matches 9 bases. V gave up 2 bases and J gave up 5 bases; unmatched junction bases: 7. The CDR3 length is 16 residues. Germline V CDR1 and CDR2: SGHNT, YENEEA. DNA of the CDR3: TGTGCCAGCAGCTTATCAGCGGGGGGCCCTCACAATGAGCAGTTCTTC. It yields the protein CASSLSAGGPHNEQFF.

This sequence joins TRBV2 and TRBJ1-1; maybe TRBD1 (6 bases). Germline CDR1 and CDR2: SNHLY and FYNNEI. V was cut by 6 bases and J by 3 bases, with 11 bases left in between. This CDR3 has 13 amino acids. The CDR3 sequence is CASRVEGDTEAFF. The CDR3 DNA reads TGTGCCAGCAGGGTCGAGGGGGACACTGAAGCTTTCTTT.

The chain couples TRBV7-9 to TRBJ1-1, with D perhaps matching TRBD1 (5 bases). The CDR3 consists of 12 residues. With 5 bases removed from V and 11 bases from J, the gap between germline ends came to 15 bases. In germline, CDR1 is SEHNR, CDR2 FQNEAQ (reference sequence). The CDR3 DNA reads as TGTGCCAGCAGCCCCGACAGAACGGGCGCTTTCTTT. Protein: CASSPDRTGAFF.

In its sample, this clone was seen once. This chain links TRBV7-2 with TRBJ2-7, with 8 bases that match TRBD2. Losses at the gene ends were 4 bases for V and 3 bases for J; bases not matched to a gene: 14. Germline V gives CDR1 SGHTA, CDR2 FQGNSA. The CDR3 consists of 17 residues. CDR3 amino acids: CASSSPNLQRGFYEQYF. CDR3 DNA sequence: TGTGCCAGCAGCTCCCCTAATCTGCAGCGGGGGTTCTACGAGCAGTACTTC.

This clone has just a few counts. The V gene is TRBV11-2, the J gene TRBJ2-7; 8 bases are a match to TRBD2. Germline V gives CDR1 SGHAT, CDR2 FQNNGV. The CDR3 runs 16 residues. After removal of 2 bases from V and 3 bases from J, the junction contained 9 bases not matched to a gene. The CDR3 region has the DNA TGTGCCAGCAGCTTATTCGGGGGGGGCCGTCGCTACGAGCAGTACTTC. This sequence encodes CASSLFGGGRRYEQYF.

The chain uses TRBV12-5 and TRBJ1-2, with D maybe TRBD1 (5 bases). The CDR3 totals 12 residues. V gave up 6 bases and J gave up 4 bases, with 9 bases separating them. Germline-derived CDR1 and CDR2 are LGHNT and FRNRAP. The DNA for the CDR3 is TGTGCTAGTGGCCTGCAGGGCTATGGCTACACCTTC. Its protein product is CASGLQGYGYTF.

This rearrangement joins TRBV2 to TRBJ1-1; TRBD1 matches at 7 bases. This CDR3 region has 14 residues. Losses at the gene ends were 6 bases for V and 0 bases for J; bases not matched to a gene: 4. CDR1 is SNHLY and CDR2 is FYNNEI in the germline V gene. The CDR3 nucleotides are TGTGCCAGCAGGGACAGGCTAATGAACACTGAAGCTTTCTTT. It yields the protein CASRDRLMNTEAFF. Full variable domain (remainder filled in from reference TRBV2 and TRBJ1-1): EPEVTQTPSHQVTQMGQEVILRCVPISNHLYFYWYRQILGQKVEFLVSFYNNEISEKSEIFDDQFSVERPDGSNFTLKIRSTKLEDSAMYFCASRDRLMNTEAFFGQGTRLTVV.

V usage is TRBV19 and J usage is TRBJ1-5, with TRBD1 identical over 7 bases. V shed 3 bases, J shed 2 bases, and the junction held 1 base outside the gene matches. This CDR3 spans 14 amino acids. Germline assignment: CDR1 LNHDA and CDR2 SQIVND (reference sequence). CDR3 region: CASSIGQGNQPQHF. CDR3 DNA sequence: TGTGCCAGTAGTATTGGACAGGGCAATCAGCCCCAGCATTTT. The variable domain in full, with the rest retrieved from reference TRBV19 and TRBJ1-5, is DGGITQSPKYLFRKEGQNVTLSCEQNLNHDAMYWYRQDPGQGLRLIYYSQIVNDFQKGDIAEGYSVSREKKESFPLTVTSAQKNPTAFYLCASSIGQGNQPQHFGDGTRLSIL.

This clone was observed once. The chain couples TRBV10-2 to TRBJ2-3; TRBD2 matches at 8 bases. The CDR3 covers 13 residues. After removal of 8 bases from V and 5 bases from J, the junction contained 6 bases not matched to a gene. Per germline, CDR1 WSHSY and CDR2 SAAADI. Here the CDR3 reads CASGLAPRDTQYF. Here the CDR3 DNA reads TGCGCCAGCGGACTAGCCCCACGAGATACGCAGTATTTT.

CDR3 DNA sequence: TGTGCCAGCAGCCTTCGGACCGGGATCGGCTCCTATAATTCACCCCTCCACTTT. Protein product: CASSLRTGIGSYNSPLHF. This chain joins TRBV14 and TRBJ1-6; no firm D call. The germline V and J ends were trimmed by 4 bases and 0 bases, with 16 bases remaining between them. The CDR3 length is 18 residues. Germline CDR1 reads SGHDN; CDR2 reads FVKESK.

As regards this clone: The same CDR3 can be traced to other DNA sequences in this sample. The V call is TRBV15, the J call TRBJ2-3, with 12 bases matching TRBD2. CDR1 LNHNV and CDR2 YYDKDF come from the germline V gene (reference sequence). V lost 3 bases to trimming and J lost 1 base; unmatched junction nucleotides: 2. The CDR3 contains 16 residues. The CDR3 DNA reads TGTGCCACCAGCAGCCGACTAGCGGGGGGCACAGATACGCAGTATTTT. It codes for CATSSRLAGGTDTQYF.

The V and J genes are TRBV11-2 and TRBJ1-5, with D tentatively TRBD1 (5 bases). The CDR3 is 14 residues long. The V end was cut by 4 bases, the J end by 5 bases, with 12 bases between. Germline V gene sequence: CDR1 SGHAT, CDR2 FQNNGV. The DNA for the CDR3 is TGTGCCAGCAGCTCAAGCCAGGGCCATCAGCCCCAGCATTTT. It encodes CASSSSQGHQPQHF.